This T cell receptor (beta chain) derives from a study of blood T cells in healthy people across ages. Germline V CDR1 and CDR2: SGDLS, YYNGEE. V was cut by 3 bases and J by 0 bases, with 7 bases left in between. The CDR3 covers 15 residues. Note on this clonotype: Its antigen is unidentified.

A second PCR, run for about 7 to 11 cycles, used a sample-barcoded 5' primer plus a J-beta primer mix. Tagging of each cDNA molecule was performed by a template-switch adaptor with 12 random nucleotides. TCRdb re-analysed the 5' RACE reads in MiXCR, keeping a single row per CDR3 protein. The profile covers a few hundred thousand distinct CDR3 sequences, with roughly 28% appearing a single time and approximately 18% taken by the ten largest. Study observations and caveats: TCR beta diversity, measured per million T cells, fell in a roughly linear way with age.

Material for sequencing was blood. The chain uses TRBV9 and TRBJ2-6; no clear D. The receptor was isolated from a woman in her 70s in good health. CDR3 nucleotides: TGTGCCAGCAGCGAATTCATCTCTGGGGCCAACGTCCTGACTTTC. Translation: CASSEFISGANVLTF.